This T cell receptor beta chain was captured in a study of T cells of healthy individuals. Each CDR3 protein is one row after TCRdb ran MiXCR on the 5' RACE reads. The sample holds approximately 100,000 distinct CDR3 sequences, around 17% seen once. Germline loops: CDR1 SGHTA, CDR2 FQGTGA. The CDR3 is 16 residues long. With V trimmed by 2 bases and J by 2 bases, 4 bases remained unmatched. This clonotype came up a few times. The chain is built from TRBV7-3 and TRBJ2-3; 10 bases align to TRBD2. This sequence was found in a human donor in good health. The CDR3 nucleotides are TGTGCCAGCAGCTTAGGTCTAGCGGGGGACACAGATACGCAGTATTTT. Encoded protein: CASSLGLAGDTDTQYF.